A selection of T cell receptor beta chains follows, all from one sample in a study of cytotoxic CD8 clonotypes in ibrutinib-treated CLL. The protocol was immunoSEQ multiplex PCR, while the TCRdb copy is restricted to in-frame clones and leaves out a portion. The repertoire has about 24,000 clones, approximately 81% of them found once; the top ten carry around 8.1%. The specimen comprised PBMCs, sampled before ibrutinib treatment. The receptors come from a human donor with chronic lymphocytic leukemia. Both conserved end residues are part of each CDR3. The D gene is left open where the match is weak. Size is stated for part of the rows, as once, few or many counts, or as a class when the clone is expanded.

CDR3	DNA	size	V	J	length	D
CASSVGLAGTSTDTQYF	TGTGCCAGCAGCGTAGGACTAGCGGGCACTAGCACAGATACGCAGTATTTT	.	TRBV9	TRBJ2-3	17	TRBD2
CASSFYRERSSYNEQFF	TGTGCCAGCAGTTTTTACAGGGAGCGGAGCTCCTACAATGAGCAGTTCTTC	.	TRBV27	TRBJ2-1	17	.
CASSTGGNYGYTF	TGTGCCAGCAGCACCGGGGGGAACTATGGCTACACCTTC	few	TRBV5-6	TRBJ1-2	13	.
CASSEALVVSEKLFF	TGTGCCAGCAGTGAAGCGTTGGTGGTATCCGAAAAACTGTTTTTT	.	TRBV6-1	TRBJ1-4	15	.
CASSVGRWSPPTNEKLFF	TGTGCCAGCAGCGTAGGACGATGGAGTCCTCCAACTAATGAAAAACTGTTTTTT	.	TRBV9	TRBJ1-4	18	.
CASSYSNEGGGQTQYF	TGTGCCAGCAGTTACTCGAATGAGGGGGGAGGACAGACCCAGTACTTC	.	TRBV6-6	TRBJ2-5	16	.
CASSLVADEYNEQFF	TGTGCCAGCAGCTTGGTAGCGGATGAATACAATGAGCAGTTCTTC	.	TRBV5-4	TRBJ2-1	15	.
CASSPQGGNTEAFF	TGTGCCAGCAGCCCTCAGGGGGGGAACACTGAAGCTTTCTTT	.	TRBV7-9	TRBJ1-1	14	TRBD1
CASGGTSGSKETQYF	TGTGCCAGTGGGGGCACTAGCGGGAGTAAAGAGACCCAGTACTTC	.	TRBV19	TRBJ2-5	15	TRBD2
CASRGSANTGELFF	TGTGCCAGCCGTGGATCGGCGAACACCGGGGAGCTGTTTTTT	.	TRBV6-6	TRBJ2-2	14	.
CASSLDGMNTEAFF	TGCGCCAGCAGCTTGGACGGGATGAACACTGAAGCTTTCTTT	few	TRBV5-1	TRBJ1-1	14	.
CASSIGRGWPNEQFF	TGTGCCAGTAGTATCGGCAGGGGATGGCCCAATGAGCAGTTCTTC	.	TRBV19	TRBJ2-1	15	.